The clone carrying this TCR beta chain was found a few times. This entry belongs to a study of identical twins. Using its own MiXCR run on the 5' RACE reads, TCRdb lists one record per CDR3 protein. The repertoire holds 690,000 or so distinct CDR3 sequences, with 5.5% to 7.5% as singletons. The CDR3 contains 12 residues. V shed 5 bases and J shed 7 bases, with 9 bases lying between them. The sample taken for sequencing was naive T cells sorted from blood. The V gene is TRBV12-3 or TRBV12-4, the J gene TRBJ2-1; the D is unclear. The clonotype originates from a man aged 18 to 29 in good health. The CDR3, as DNA: TGTGCCAGCAGTCTCCAAGAAAATGAGCAGTTCTTC. It yields the protein CASSLQENEQFF.